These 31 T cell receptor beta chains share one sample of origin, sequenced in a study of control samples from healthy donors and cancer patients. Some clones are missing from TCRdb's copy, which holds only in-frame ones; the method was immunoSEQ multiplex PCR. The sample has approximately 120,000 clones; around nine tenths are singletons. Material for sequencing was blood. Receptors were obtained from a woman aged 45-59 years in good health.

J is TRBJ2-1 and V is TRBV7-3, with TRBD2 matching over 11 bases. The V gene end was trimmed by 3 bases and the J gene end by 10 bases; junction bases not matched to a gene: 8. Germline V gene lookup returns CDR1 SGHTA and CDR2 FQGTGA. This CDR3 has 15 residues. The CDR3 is CASSFDSGRAREQFF. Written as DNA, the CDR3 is TGTGCCAGCAGCTTTGATAGCGGGAGGGCCCGAGAGCAGTTCTTC.

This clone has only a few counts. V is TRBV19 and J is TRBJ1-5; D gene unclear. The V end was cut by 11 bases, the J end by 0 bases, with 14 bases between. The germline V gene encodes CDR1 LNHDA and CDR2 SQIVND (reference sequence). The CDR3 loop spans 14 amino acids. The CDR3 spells CAVGQAYSNQPQHF. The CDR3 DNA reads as TGTGCCGTAGGGCAGGCCTATAGCAATCAGCCCCAGCATTTT.

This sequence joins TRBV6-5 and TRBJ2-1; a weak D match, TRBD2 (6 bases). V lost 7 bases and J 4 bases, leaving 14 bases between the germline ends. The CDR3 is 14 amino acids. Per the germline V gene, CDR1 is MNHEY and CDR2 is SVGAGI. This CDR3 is CASKALAAYNEQFF. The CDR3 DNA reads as TGTGCCAGCAAGGCACTAGCAGCTTACAATGAGCAGTTCTTC.

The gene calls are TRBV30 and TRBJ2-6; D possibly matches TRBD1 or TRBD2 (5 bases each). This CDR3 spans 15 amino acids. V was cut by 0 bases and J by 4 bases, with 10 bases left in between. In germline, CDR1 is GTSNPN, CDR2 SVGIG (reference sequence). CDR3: CAWSVRGTGANVLTF. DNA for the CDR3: TGTGCCTGGAGTGTACGAGGGACCGGGGCCAACGTCCTGACTTTC.

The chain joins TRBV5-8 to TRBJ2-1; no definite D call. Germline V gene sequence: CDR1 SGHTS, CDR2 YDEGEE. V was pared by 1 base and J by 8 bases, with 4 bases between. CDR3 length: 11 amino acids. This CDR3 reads CASSLTDEQFF. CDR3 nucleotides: TGTGCCAGCAGCTTGACAGATGAGCAGTTCTTC.

CDR3 sequence (DNA): TGTGCCAGCAGCCAAGTCCTTGCGGGCTACACCTTC. This encodes CASSQVLAGYTF. The chain is built from TRBV3-1 (or the pseudogene TRBV3-2) and TRBJ1-2; no clear D. V dropped 1 base and J dropped 8 bases, with 8 bases sitting between them. Germline V CDR1 and CDR2: LGHDT, YNNKEL (reference sequence). The CDR3 length is 12 residues.

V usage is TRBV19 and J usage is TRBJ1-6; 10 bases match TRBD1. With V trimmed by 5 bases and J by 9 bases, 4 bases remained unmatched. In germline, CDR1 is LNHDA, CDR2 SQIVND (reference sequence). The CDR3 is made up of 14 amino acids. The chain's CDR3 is CASSGTGARSPLHF. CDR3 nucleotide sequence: TGTGCCAGTAGTGGGACAGGGGCGCGTTCACCCCTCCACTTT.

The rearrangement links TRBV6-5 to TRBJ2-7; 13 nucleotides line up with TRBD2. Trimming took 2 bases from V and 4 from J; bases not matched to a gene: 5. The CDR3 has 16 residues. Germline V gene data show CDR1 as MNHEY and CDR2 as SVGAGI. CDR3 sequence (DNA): TGTGCCAGCAGTTACACCCGGACTAGCGGGGGTTACGAGCAGTACTTC. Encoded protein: CASSYTRTSGGYEQYF.

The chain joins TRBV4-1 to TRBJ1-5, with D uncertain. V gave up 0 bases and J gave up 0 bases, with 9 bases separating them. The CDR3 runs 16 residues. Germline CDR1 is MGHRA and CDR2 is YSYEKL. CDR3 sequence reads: CASSQDSYNSNQPQHF. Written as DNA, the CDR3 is TGCGCCAGCAGCCAAGATTCCTATAATAGCAATCAGCCCCAGCATTTT.

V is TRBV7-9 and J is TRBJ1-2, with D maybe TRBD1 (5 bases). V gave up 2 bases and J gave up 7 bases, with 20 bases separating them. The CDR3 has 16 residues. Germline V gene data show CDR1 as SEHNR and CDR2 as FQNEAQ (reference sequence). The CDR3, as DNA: TGTGCCAGCAGCTTAAGGGGTGACCGCGTTGGTGGTGGCTACACCTTC. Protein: CASSLRGDRVGGGYTF.

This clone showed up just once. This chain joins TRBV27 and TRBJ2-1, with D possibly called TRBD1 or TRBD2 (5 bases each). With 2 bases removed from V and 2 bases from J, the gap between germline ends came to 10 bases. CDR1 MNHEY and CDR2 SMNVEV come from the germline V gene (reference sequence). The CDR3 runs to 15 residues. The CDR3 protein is CASSLQGVPYNEQFF. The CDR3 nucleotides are TGTGCCAGCAGTTTACAGGGAGTACCCTACAATGAGCAGTTCTTC.

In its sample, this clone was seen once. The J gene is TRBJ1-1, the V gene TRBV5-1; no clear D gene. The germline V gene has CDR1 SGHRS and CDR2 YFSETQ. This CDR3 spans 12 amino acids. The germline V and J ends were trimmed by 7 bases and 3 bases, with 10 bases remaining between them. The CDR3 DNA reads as TGCGCCAGCTCGGGCTGGGACACTGAAGCTTTCTTT. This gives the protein CASSGWDTEAFF.

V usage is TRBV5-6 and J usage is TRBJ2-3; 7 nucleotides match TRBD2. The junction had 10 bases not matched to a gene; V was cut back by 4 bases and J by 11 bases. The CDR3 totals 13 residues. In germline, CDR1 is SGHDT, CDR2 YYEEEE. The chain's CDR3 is CASSDSGALLQYF. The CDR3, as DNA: TGTGCCAGCAGCGACAGCGGGGCCTTGTTGCAGTATTTT.

CDR3: CASTFWGPASGRAWNIQYF. The CDR3 DNA reads as TGTGCCAGCACTTTCTGGGGTCCGGCTAGCGGGAGGGCCTGGAACATTCAGTACTTC. V and J are TRBV2 and TRBJ2-4; 12 positions agree with TRBD2. Germline CDR1 reads SNHLY; CDR2 reads FYNNEI. With V trimmed by 7 bases and J by 7 bases, 20 bases remained unmatched. The CDR3 contains 19 residues.

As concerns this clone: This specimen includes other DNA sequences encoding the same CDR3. As DNA, the CDR3 is TGTGCCATCAGGGGGGTCGGGGGGCGGGAGCTGTTTTTT. This encodes CAIRGVGGRELFF. This sequence joins TRBV7-2 and TRBJ2-2, with D perhaps given as TRBD1 or TRBD2 (7 bases each). Trimming removed 10 bases from V and 9 bases from J, with 18 bases in between. CDR3 size: 13 residues. The germline V gene encodes CDR1 SGHTA and CDR2 FQGNSA.

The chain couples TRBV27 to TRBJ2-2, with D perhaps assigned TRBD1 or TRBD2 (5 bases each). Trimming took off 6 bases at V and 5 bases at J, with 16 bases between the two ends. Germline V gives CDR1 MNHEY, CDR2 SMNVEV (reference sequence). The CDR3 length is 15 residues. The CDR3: CASRRGSDFTGELFF. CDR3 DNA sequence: TGTGCCAGCAGGAGGGGATCAGACTTTACCGGGGAGCTGTTTTTT.

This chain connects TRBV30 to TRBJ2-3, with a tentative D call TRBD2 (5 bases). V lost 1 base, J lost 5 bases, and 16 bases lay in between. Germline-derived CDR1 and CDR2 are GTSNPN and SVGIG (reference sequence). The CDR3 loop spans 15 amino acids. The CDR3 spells CAWSEKWTDLDTQYF. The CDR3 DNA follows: TGTGCCTGGAGTGAAAAGTGGACTGACCTAGATACGCAGTATTTT.

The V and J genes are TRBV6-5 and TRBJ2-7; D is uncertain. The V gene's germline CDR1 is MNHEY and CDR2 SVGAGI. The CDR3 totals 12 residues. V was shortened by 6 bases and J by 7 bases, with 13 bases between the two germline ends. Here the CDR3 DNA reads TGTGCCAGCAGGGACCCGAAGCCAGAGCAGTACGTC. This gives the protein CASRDPKPEQYV.

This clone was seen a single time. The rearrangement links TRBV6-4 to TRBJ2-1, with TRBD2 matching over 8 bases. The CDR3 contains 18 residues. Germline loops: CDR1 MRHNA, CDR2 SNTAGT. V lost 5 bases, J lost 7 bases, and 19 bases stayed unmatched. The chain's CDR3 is CASSFSSGLAGPRNEQFF. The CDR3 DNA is TGTGCCAGCAGTTTTTCTTCCGGGCTAGCGGGCCCCCGGAATGAGCAGTTCTTC.

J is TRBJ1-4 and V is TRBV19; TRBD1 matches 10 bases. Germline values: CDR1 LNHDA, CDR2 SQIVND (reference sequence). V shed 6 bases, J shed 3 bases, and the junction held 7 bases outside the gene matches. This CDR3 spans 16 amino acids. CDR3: CASRSGQGGSNEKLFF. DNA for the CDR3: TGTGCCAGTAGGAGCGGACAGGGGGGCTCTAATGAAAAACTGTTTTTT.

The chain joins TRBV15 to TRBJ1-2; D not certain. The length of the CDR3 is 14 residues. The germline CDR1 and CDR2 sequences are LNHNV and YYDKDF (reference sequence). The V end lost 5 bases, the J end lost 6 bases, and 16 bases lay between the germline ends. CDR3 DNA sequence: TGTGCCACCAGCCCAAGGTCCCCCGCGCATGGCTACACCTTC. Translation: CATSPRSPAHGYTF.

As DNA, the CDR3 is TGTGCCAGCAATTCGGGACACCTCAGGGAGCAGTTCTTC. As protein: CASNSGHLREQFF. The V and J genes are TRBV6-5 and TRBJ2-1; D is perhaps TRBD1 (6 bases). CDR1 and CDR2 from the germline V gene are MNHEY and SVGAGI. The CDR3 has 13 residues. V lost 7 bases to trimming and J lost 10 bases, with 17 bases between them.

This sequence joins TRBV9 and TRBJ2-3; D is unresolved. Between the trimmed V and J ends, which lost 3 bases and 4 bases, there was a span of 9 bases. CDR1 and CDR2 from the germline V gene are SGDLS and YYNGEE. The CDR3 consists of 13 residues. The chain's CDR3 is CASSELLADTQYF. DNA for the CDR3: TGTGCCAGCAGCGAACTGTTGGCAGATACGCAGTATTTT.

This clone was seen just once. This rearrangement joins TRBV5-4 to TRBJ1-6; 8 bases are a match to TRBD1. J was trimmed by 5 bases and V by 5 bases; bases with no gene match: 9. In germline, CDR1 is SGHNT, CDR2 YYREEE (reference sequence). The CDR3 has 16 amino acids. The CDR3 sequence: CASRSTDRGNNSPLHF. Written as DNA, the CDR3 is TGTGCCAGCAGATCCACCGACAGGGGAAATAATTCACCCCTCCACTTT.

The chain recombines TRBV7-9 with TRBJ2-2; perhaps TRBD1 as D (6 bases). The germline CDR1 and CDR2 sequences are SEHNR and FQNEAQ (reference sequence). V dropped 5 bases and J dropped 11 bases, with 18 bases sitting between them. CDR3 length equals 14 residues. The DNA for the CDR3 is TGTGCCAGCAGCCCTCCTACAACAGGGCGAGAGCTGTTTTTT. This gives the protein CASSPPTTGRELFF.

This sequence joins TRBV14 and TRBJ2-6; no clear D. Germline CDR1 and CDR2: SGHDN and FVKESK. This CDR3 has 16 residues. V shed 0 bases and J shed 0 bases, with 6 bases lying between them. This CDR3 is CASSQDRFSGANVLTF. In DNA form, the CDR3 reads TGTGCCAGCAGCCAAGACAGATTCTCTGGGGCCAACGTCCTGACTTTC. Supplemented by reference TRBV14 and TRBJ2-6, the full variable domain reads EAGVTQFPSHSVIEKGQTVTLRCDPISGHDNLYWYRRVMGKEIKFLLHFVKESKQDESGMPNNRFLAERTGGTYSTLKVQPAELEDSGVYFCASSQDRFSGANVLTFGAGSRLTVL.

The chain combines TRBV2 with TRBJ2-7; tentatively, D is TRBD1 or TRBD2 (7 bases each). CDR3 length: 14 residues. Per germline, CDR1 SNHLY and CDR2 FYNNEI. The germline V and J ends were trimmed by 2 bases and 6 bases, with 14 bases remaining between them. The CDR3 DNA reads TGTGCCAGCAGTGAAAGAGGCAGGGGGGGCGAGCAGTACTTC. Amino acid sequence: CASSERGRGGEQYF.

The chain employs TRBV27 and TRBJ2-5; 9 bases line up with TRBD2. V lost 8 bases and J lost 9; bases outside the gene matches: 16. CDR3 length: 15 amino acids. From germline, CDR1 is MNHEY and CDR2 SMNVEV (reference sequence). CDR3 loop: CASVSGSPRSGSQYF. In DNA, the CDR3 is TGTGCCAGCGTTAGCGGGAGTCCGAGGTCGGGGTCCCAGTACTTC.

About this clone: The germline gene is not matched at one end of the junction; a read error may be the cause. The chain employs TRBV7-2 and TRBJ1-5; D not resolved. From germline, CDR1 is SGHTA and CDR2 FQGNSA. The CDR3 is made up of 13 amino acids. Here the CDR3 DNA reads TGTGCCAGCAGCTTAGTGAAGGGTCAGACCCAGCATTTT. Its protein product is CASSLVKGQTQHF.

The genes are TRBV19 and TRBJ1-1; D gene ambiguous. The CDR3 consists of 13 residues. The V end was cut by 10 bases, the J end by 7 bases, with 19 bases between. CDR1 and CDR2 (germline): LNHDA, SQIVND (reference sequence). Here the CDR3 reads CATRGEPRGEAFF. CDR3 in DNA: TGTGCCACCCGAGGAGAGCCGAGAGGTGAAGCTTTCTTT.

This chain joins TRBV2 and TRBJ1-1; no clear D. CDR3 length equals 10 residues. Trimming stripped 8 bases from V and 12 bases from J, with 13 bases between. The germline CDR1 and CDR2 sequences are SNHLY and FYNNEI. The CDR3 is CASAVVVSFF. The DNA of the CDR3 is TGTGCCAGCGCAGTAGTGGTGTCTTTCTTT. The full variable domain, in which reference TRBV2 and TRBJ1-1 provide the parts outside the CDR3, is EPEVTQTPSHQVTQMGQEVILRCVPISNHLYFYWYRQILGQKVEFLVSFYNNEISEKSEIFDDQFSVERPDGSNFTLKIRSTKLEDSAMYFCASAVVVSFFGQGTRLTVV.